This TCR beta chain was identified during a study of shared clonotypes between healthy human individuals. In the study overall: Donors had three CD4 naive, three CD4 memory, two CD8 naive and one CD8 memory plate apiece. Findings and caveats of the study: Collection of samples was limited to blood; tissue repertoires likely differ. Rarefaction showed that sequencing of sorted subsets was incomplete (despite large depth).

Of note for this clone: Antigen specificity is unknown.

Measured with immunoSEQ multiplex PCR; TCRdb has only the in-frame clones, and not every one. The data hold over 1.5 million clones, with 95% to 99% observed a single time. The sequence came from a man aged 25 to 45 in good health. The source material was naive CD4+ T cells sorted from blood. The subset is: CD45RA+ positively selected.

The DNA for the CDR3 is TGTGCCAGCAGTGAAAGCGGGAGGGCCCTCTACGAGCAGTACTTC. Residues: CASSESGRALYEQYF. The chain couples TRBV7-9 to TRBJ2-7, with 10 positions matching TRBD2. The CDR3 is made up of 15 amino acids. With V trimmed by 6 bases and J by 3 bases, 8 bases remained unmatched. Germline V gives CDR1 SEHNR, CDR2 FQNEAQ (reference sequence).